This T cell receptor (beta chain) was captured in a study of vaccination effects on CD4 cells after COVID-19 (dated by TCRdb to 2021 to 2024). Background for the entire study: To identify antigen-specific CD4+ T cell clonotypes by their expansion, the ViraFEST assay first stimulated PBMC with viral peptide pools and then applied TCR sequencing. Post-vaccine samples across the study were collected a median of 72 days after the second dose, with a range of 14 to 241. The study compared SARS-CoV-2 spike-specific CD4+ TCR repertoires before and after mRNA vaccination in COVID-19 convalescent patients and infection-naive vaccine recipients. A few million PBMC per well were cultured with about 9 ug/ml peptides in IMDM containing about 5% human AB serum, roughly 10 IU/ml IL-2 and gentamicin. A total of 10 COVID-19 convalescent patients and several SARS-CoV-2-naive healthy vaccine recipients were included in the full study. In the study, cultures from other donors were sequenced using the Oncomine TCR Beta short-read assay on an Illumina iSeq 100. Beyond this particular receptor, the publication reports: Among healthy vaccine recipients, nearly all vaccine-induced clones were SARS-CoV-2 mono-reactive, and only 1 of 255 was cross-reactive with common cold coronaviruses. Limitations of the study were the small number of convalescent patients and the absence of early post-infection timepoints. Both infection-induced and vaccine-induced clones contracted markedly at late post-vaccination timepoints, which is consistent with waning T cell responses.

To prepare the library, the immunoSEQ multiplex PCR assay was applied. TCR beta CDR3 sequencing was performed on DNA from the cultured, isolated CD4+ T cells. On the study's bioinformatics: Non-productive TCR sequences were discarded, and reads were trimmed to the CDR3 region, with only CDR3s of 7 or more amino acids retained. The MANAFEST web app was used to identify antigen-specific clonotypes by comparing expansion in peptide wells with expansion in reference cultures. To be called positive, a clone needed expansion at FDR<0.05 compared with the reference and with all other wells, an odds ratio greater than 5, and a frequency greater than 0.1% in two replicate wells. Clonotypes significantly expanded in SARS-CoV-2 spike wells and in at least one common cold coronavirus spike condition were defined as cross-reactive. CDR3 similarity was assessed by Levenshtein distance using the stringdist R package, and unrooted trees were constructed with ape in R 3.6.1. TCRdb mirrors the immuneACCESS table, restricted to in-frame sequences. Some clones are absent from its copies; in checked studies, under half trace to an unresolved V gene, and the reason for the others is unknown. The V and J calls and clone size come from that table; D and trimming were worked out from the DNA. For this sample the table gives fewer than 75,000 clones, of which approximately 72% were detected only once. The ten largest account for about 4.6% of the sample.

Germline trimming amounts to 3 bases on V and 3 bases on J, with 4 as the count of junction bases outside the gene matches. The germline V gene encodes CDR1 LNHDA and CDR2 SQIVND (reference sequence). Its CDR3 holds 14 amino acids, cysteine through phenylalanine. Left in the record is the CDR3 DNA by itself, 42 bases read in frame from the first base. After about 9 days of culture, CD4+ T cells were isolated with the EasySep CD4+ T cell isolation kit. Each participant received two doses of an mRNA SARS-CoV-2 vaccine, either BNT162b2 or mRNA-1273. The absence of prior SARS-CoV-2 infection in healthy vaccine recipients was confirmed by negative nucleocapsid antibodies before and after vaccination. On days 3 and 7, half of the culture medium was replaced with fresh IL-2-containing medium. Unless otherwise noted, each peptide stimulation condition was cultured in triplicate wells. PBMC were separated from whole blood using Ficoll-Paque Plus gradient centrifugation and were then either cryopreserved at -140C or used fresh. The QIAamp micro DNA kit was used to extract genomic DNA from the cultured CD4+ T cells.

This clone was observed a handful of times. Its antigen remains undetermined. No base qualities exist here, and no much larger clone lies one base off it. The V and J genes are TRBV19 and TRBJ1-2, and 7 bases in between align with TRBD1. This clonotype was sampled from a human donor who received a COVID-19 vaccine. The specimen comprised CD4+ T cells from PBMCs cultured without peptide, sampled after COVID-19 vaccination. CDR3 region: CASSMRGGDYGYTF. The sequence in DNA is TGTGCCAGTAGTATGAGAGGGGGCGACTATGGCTACACCTTC.